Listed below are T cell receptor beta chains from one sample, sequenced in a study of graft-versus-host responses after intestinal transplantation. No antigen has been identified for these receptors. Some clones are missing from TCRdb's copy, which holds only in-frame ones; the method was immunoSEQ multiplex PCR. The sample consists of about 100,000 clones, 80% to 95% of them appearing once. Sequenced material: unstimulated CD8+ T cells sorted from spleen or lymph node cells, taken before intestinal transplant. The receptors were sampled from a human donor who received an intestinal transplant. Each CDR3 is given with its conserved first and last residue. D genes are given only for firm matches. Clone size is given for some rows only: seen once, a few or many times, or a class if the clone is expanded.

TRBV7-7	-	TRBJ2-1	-	TGTGCCAGCAGCTTAGTAATAGGGCACAATGAGCAGTTCTTC	CASSLVIGHNEQFF
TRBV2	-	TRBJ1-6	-	TGTGCCAGCGAGGGCAGTTGGGGCTCACCTCTCCACTTT	CASEGSWGSPLHF
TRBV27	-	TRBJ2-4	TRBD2	TGTGCCAGCAGTTTAGAGTCTTTAGCGGGAGGGGCCATTATTTCCAAAAACATTCAGTACTTC	CASSLESLAGGAIISKNIQYF
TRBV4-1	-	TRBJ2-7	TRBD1	TGCGCCAGCAGCCAACTCCCAGGGGGTTTTCGACTCTCCCCGGGCGAGCAGTACTTC	CASSQLPGGFRLSPGEQYF
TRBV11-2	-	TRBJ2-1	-	TGTGCCAGCACCATGGAGCCAGGGTGGTCCGGTGAGCAGTTCTTC	CASTMEPGWSGEQFF
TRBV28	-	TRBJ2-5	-	TGTGCCAGCAGCCTCACAGGGTGGGAGACCCAGTACTTC	CASSLTGWETQYF
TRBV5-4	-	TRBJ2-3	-	TGTGCCAGCAGCTTCCGCGGGGCCAGCACAGATACGCAGTATTTT	CASSFRGASTDTQYF
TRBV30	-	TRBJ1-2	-	TGTGCCTGGAGTCCCATCTTGGACAGCTTGGGCTATGGCTACACCTTC	CAWSPILDSLGYGYTF
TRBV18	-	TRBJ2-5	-	TGTGCCAGCTCACCCCGGCTAGCGCGACAGACCCAGTACTTC	CASSPRLARQTQYF
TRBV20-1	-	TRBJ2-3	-	TGCAGTGCTAGAGCAGATACGCAGTATTTT	CSARADTQYF
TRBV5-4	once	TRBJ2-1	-	TGTGCCAGCAGCTCCGGGACCCGCTCCTACAATGAGCAGTTCTTC	CASSSGTRSYNEQFF
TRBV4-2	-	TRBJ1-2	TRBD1	TGTGCCAGCAGCCAAGATCCGACAGGGGGCAGGTATGGCTACACCTTC	CASSQDPTGGRYGYTF
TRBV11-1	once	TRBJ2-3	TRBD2	TGTGCCAGCAGCTTAGTTACTAGCGGGAGGGCAGATACGCAGTATTTT	CASSLVTSGRADTQYF
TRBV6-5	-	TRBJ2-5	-	TGTGCCAGCAGTTACAGAGAGGGTGGGGAGACCCAGTACTTC	CASSYREGGETQYF
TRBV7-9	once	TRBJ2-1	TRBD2	TGTGCCAGCAGTATAGCGGGGGCTAACAATGAGCAGTTCTTC	CASSIAGANNEQFF
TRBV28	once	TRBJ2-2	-	TGTGCCAGCAGTTTATTTCAGGGTCCCACCGGGGAGCTGTTTTTT	CASSLFQGPTGELFF
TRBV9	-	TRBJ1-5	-	TGTGCCAGCAGCCCGGGGGCCCTTAGCAATCAGCCCCAGCATTTT	CASSPGALSNQPQHF
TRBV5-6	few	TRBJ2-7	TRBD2	TGTGCCAGCAGCTTGGGACTAGCAACCTACGAGCAGTACTTC	CASSLGLATYEQYF
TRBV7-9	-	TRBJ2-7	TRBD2	TGTGCCAGCAGCACTAGCGGGGTCTACGAGCAGTACTTC	CASSTSGVYEQYF
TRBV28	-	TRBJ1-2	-	TGTGCCAGCAGTTTTCTCGAACAGGGATACTATGGCTACACCTTC	CASSFLEQGYYGYTF
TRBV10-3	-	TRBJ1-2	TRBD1	TGTGCCATCATCGACCCGGGACAGGGGTTCGATGGCTACACCTTC	CAIIDPGQGFDGYTF
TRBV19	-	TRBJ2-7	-	TGTGCCAGTAGTATGGTACCTCCCCGGCCGGGCGAGCAGTACTTC	CASSMVPPRPGEQYF
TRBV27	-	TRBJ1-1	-	TGTGCCAGCAGTTCCCCGGATTACACTGAAGCCTTCTTT	CASSSPDYTEAFF
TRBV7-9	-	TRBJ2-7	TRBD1	TGTGCCAGCAGCCGCCTGGGACAGGGGGCGATATACTACGAGCAGTACTTC	CASSRLGQGAIYYEQYF
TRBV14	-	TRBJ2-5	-	TGTGCCAGCAGCCAAAGGTCTTTTGTCGGTGAGACCCAGTACTTC	CASSQRSFVGETQYF
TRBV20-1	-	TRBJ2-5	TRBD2	TGCAGTGCTATCCTTCGGGGGGAATGGTACTTC	CSAILRGEWYF
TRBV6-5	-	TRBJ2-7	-	TGTGCCAGCAGTTACCGGGGTGACGACGAGCAGTACTTC	CASSYRGDDEQYF
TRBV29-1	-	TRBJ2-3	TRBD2	TGCAGCGTTGAAGGGCCTAGCGGGAAAACAGATACGCAGTATTTT	CSVEGPSGKTDTQYF
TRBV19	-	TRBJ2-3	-	TGTGCCAGTTCTCTGGGGGGTACTAGCACAGATACGCAGTATTTT	CASSLGGTSTDTQYF
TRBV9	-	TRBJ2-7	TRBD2	TGTGCCAGCAGCTCCTACGGGGGGGCTGAAGAGCAGTACTTC	CASSSYGGAEEQYF
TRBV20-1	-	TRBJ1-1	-	TGCAGTGCTAGACTGAACACTGAAGCTTTCTTT	CSARLNTEAFF
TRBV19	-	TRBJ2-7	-	TGTGCCACGGTGGGGACGGGCTCCTACGAGCAGTACTTC	CATVGTGSYEQYF
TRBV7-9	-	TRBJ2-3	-	TGTGCCAGCAGCTTAGCGGCCACCGGCACAGATACGCAGTATTTT	CASSLAATGTDTQYF
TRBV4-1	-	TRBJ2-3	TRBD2	TGCGCCAGCAGCCGACTAGCGGGAGGGCCCGCAGATACGCAGTATTTT	CASSRLAGGPADTQYF
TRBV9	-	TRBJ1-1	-	TGTGCCAGCAGCGCGCGGCAGACCGGGAGGACTAATGAAGCTTTCTTT	CASSARQTGRTNEAFF
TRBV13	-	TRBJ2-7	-	TGTGCCAGCAGCTCCTCCCTGGGGGGAGAGGACGAGCAGTACTTC	CASSSSLGGEDEQYF
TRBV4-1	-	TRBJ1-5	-	TGCGCCAGCAGCCAACAAATCGATCAGCCCCAGCATTTT	CASSQQIDQPQHF
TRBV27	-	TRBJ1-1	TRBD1	TGTGCCAGCAGCTGGACAGGGTTCGCCCAAGCTTTCTTT	CASSWTGFAQAFF
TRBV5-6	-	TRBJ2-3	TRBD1	TGTGCCAGCAGCTTTCCCCTTGACAGGGATCGCACAGATACGCAGTATTTT	CASSFPLDRDRTDTQYF
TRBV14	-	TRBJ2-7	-	TGTGCCAGCAGCCACCCCCCGGGGACAAAAACCCCCTACGAGCAGTACTTC	CASSHPPGTKTPYEQYF
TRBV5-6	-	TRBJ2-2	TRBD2	TGTGCCAGCAGCTTGGGACTAGCGGGGGACACCGGGGAGCTGTTTTTT	CASSLGLAGDTGELFF
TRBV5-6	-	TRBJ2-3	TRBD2	TGTGCCAGCAGCTTGGAGGGCGGGGGGATCTACCACACAGATACGCAGTATTTT	CASSLEGGGIYHTDTQYF
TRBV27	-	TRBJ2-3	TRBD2	TGTGCCAGCAGTTTAGGACTAGCGGGCAGGGGGGATACGCAGTATTTT	CASSLGLAGRGDTQYF
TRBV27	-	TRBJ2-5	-	TGTGCCAGCAGCCGTCCAGGGTCGGAGACCCAGTACTTC	CASSRPGSETQYF
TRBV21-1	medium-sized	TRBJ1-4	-	TGTGCCAGCAGCTCCCCCGGTCACACTCTTAATGAAAAACTGTTTTTT	CASSSPGHTLNEKLFF
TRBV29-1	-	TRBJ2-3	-	TGCAGCGTTGATTTCGGCCTACGGCCAGATACGCAGTATTTT	CSVDFGLRPDTQYF
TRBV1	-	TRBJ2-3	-	TGCACCAGCAGCCAATCTCTAGCGGAAAAGGGTACAGATACGCAGTATTTT	CTSSQSLAEKGTDTQYF
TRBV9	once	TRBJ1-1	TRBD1	TGTGCCAGCAGCGTAGGAGGGACAGCGAACACTGAAGCTTTCTTT	CASSVGGTANTEAFF
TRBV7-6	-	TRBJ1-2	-	TGTGCCAGCAGCTTAGCCGCGGGGGGCAGGTATGGCTACACCTTC	CASSLAAGGRYGYTF
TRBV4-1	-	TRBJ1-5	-	TGCGCCAGCAGCCTCCGGGACACCAACAATCAGCCCCAGCATTTT	CASSLRDTNNQPQHF
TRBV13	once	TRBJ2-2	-	TGTGCCAGCAGCCCAGCGAACACCGGGGAGCTGTTTTTT	CASSPANTGELFF
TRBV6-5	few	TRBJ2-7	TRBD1	TGTGCCAGCAGTTACGGCACAGGGGGGTCCTACGAGCAGTACTTC	CASSYGTGGSYEQYF